The 9 T cell receptor beta chains listed next were all sequenced from one sample in a study of blood T cell repertoires in COVID-19 (dated by TCRdb to 2018 to 2021). Library construction relied on the immunoSEQ multiplex PCR assay. The source is immuneACCESS, and TCRdb retained only in-frame sequences with V and J called. Part of the clones is not carried over; for the studies checked, unresolved V genes explain less than half of this, and the remainder is unexplained. The sample table lists 150,000 to 200,000 clones, 88% of them with a count of one. Together, the top ten hold around 24% of the sample. Sequences were obtained from peripheral blood. These TCRs come from a man in his sixties with acute or convalescent COVID-19.

A remark on this clone: Other DNA sequences in this specimen translate into the identical CDR3. The J gene is TRBJ2-3, the V gene TRBV24-1; 9 bases map to TRBD1. Germline V CDR1 and CDR2: KGHDR, SFDVKD. The CDR3 spans 16 residues. Trimming removed 3 bases from V and 2 bases from J; junction bases left unmatched: 5. CDR3 residues: CATSDPGQGYTDTQYF. In DNA form, the CDR3 reads TGTGCCACCAGTGATCCCGGACAGGGGTACACAGATACGCAGTATTTT.

The chain combines TRBV18 with TRBJ1-5; D gene unclear. The germline V gene encodes CDR1 KGHSH and CDR2 LQKENI. Trimming took off 2 bases at V and 4 bases at J, with 12 bases between the two ends. This CDR3 region has 15 residues. The CDR3 loop is CASSPGPSANQPQHF. The CDR3 DNA is TGTGCCAGCTCACCAGGGCCCTCGGCTAATCAGCCCCAGCATTTT.

The CDR3 sequence is CASSLGSYGYTF. The CDR3 DNA is TGTGCCAGCAGTTTAGGGAGTTATGGCTACACCTTC. V and J are TRBV6-2 or TRBV6-3 and TRBJ1-2; no reliable D call. V dropped 4 bases and J dropped 5 bases, with 8 bases sitting between them. CDR1 MNHEY and CDR2 SVGEGT come from the germline V gene. CDR3 size: 12 residues.

The gene calls are TRBV4-3 and TRBJ2-5; 8 bases line up with TRBD1. The CDR3 totals 16 residues. V lost 3 bases and J lost 5; bases outside the gene matches: 11. Germline CDR1 LGHNA, CDR2 YSLEER. In DNA form, the CDR3 reads TGCGCCAGCAGCCATTCCACCCAGGGGGCGGTGGAGACCCAGTACTTC. The encoded protein is CASSHSTQGAVETQYF.

This clone was counted only a few times. The chain employs TRBV5-1 and TRBJ1-1; 8 bases match TRBD1. After removal of 2 bases from V and 4 bases from J, the junction contained 10 bases not matched to a gene. The CDR3 covers 16 residues. CDR1 SGHRS and CDR2 YFSETQ come from the germline V gene. The CDR3 DNA follows: TGCGCCAGCAGCTTTGGTGGACAGGGTTGGGCCACTGAAGCTTTCTTT. It is translated as CASSFGGQGWATEAFF.

This clone was seen once. V and J are TRBV7-3 and TRBJ1-1, with 8 bases aligning to TRBD1. Per germline, CDR1 SGHTA and CDR2 FQGTGA. V lost 0 bases to trimming and J lost 5 bases; unmatched junction nucleotides: 5. This CDR3 region has 15 residues. CDR3 nucleotide sequence: TGTGCCAGCAGCTTAACGGGGACAGGAGGGACTGAAGCTTTCTTT. This sequence encodes CASSLTGTGGTEAFF.

The chain employs TRBV6-5 and TRBJ1-2; a possible D gene is TRBD1 (5 bases). Germline CDR1 and CDR2: MNHEY and SVGAGI. This CDR3 contains 13 residues. Trimming took 6 bases from V and 2 from J, leaving 10 bases between them. The CDR3 spells CASREGRNYGYTF. The CDR3, as DNA: TGTGCCAGCAGGGAGGGGAGGAACTATGGCTACACCTTC.

The chain employs TRBV5-1 and TRBJ1-1; D may be TRBD1 (6 bases). CDR3 size: 14 residues. V was trimmed by 0 bases and J by 1 base, leaving 7 bases between them. Germline CDR1 is SGHRS and CDR2 is YFSETQ. The CDR3 sequence is CASSLEGGNTEAFF. The CDR3, as DNA: TGCGCCAGCAGCTTGGAAGGGGGGAACACTGAAGCTTTCTTT.

The chain carries TRBV5-1 and TRBJ1-6; 8 bases map to TRBD1. Per the germline V gene, CDR1 is SGHRS and CDR2 is YFSETQ. J gave up 8 bases and V 4 bases, and 11 bases lay outside the gene matches. The CDR3 spans 16 residues. The CDR3 DNA follows: TGCGCCAGCAGCCGCGAGACAGGGGCGAATCATTCACCCCTCCACTTT. Protein: CASSRETGANHSPLHF.